The sequence of this T cell receptor beta chain was determined in a study of cytomegalovirus exposure and HLA in healthy donors. 60 Vbeta and 13 Jbeta primers were used in PCR. The table came from immunoSEQ multiplex PCR; TCRdb's copy has only in-frame clones and leaves some out. Across more than 100,000 clones, the top ten clones capture less than 4.5% of the sample. Germline values: CDR1 MNHEY, CDR2 SMNVEV (reference sequence). This CDR3 spans 12 amino acids. Trimming took off 4 bases at V and 5 bases at J, with 6 bases between the two ends. To note about this clone: Its target is unknown.

Study-wide results and limits: Later on, a genetic analysis was performed. It linked a missense variant in DCLRE1C with V- and J-gene trimming of TCR beta.

Sequencing was carried out using PBMCs. The gene calls are TRBV27 and TRBJ1-5; D is unclear. The TCR sequence derives from a man younger than 30 in good health and CMV-seronegative. CDR3 region: CASSSGDQPQHF. The DNA for the CDR3 is TGTGCCAGCAGTTCCGGTGATCAGCCCCAGCATTTT.